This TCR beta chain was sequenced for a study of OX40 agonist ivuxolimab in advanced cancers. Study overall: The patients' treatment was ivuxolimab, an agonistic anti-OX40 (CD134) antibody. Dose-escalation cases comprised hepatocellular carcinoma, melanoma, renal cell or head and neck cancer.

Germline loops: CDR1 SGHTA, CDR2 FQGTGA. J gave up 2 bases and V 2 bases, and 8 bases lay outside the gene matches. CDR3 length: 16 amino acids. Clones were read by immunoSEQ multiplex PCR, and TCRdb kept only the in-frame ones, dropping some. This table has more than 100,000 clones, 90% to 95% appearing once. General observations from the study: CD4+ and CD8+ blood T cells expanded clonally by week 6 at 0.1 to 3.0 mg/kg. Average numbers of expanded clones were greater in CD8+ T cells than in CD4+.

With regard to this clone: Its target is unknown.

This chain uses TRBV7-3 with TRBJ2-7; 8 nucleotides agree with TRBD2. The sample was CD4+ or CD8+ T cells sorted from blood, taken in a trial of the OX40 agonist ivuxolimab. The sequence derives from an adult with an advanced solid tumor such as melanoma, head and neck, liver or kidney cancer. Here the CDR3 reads CASSLRVAGSPYEQYF. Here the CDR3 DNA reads TGTGCCAGCAGCTTACGGGTAGCGGGAAGCCCCTACGAGCAGTACTTC.